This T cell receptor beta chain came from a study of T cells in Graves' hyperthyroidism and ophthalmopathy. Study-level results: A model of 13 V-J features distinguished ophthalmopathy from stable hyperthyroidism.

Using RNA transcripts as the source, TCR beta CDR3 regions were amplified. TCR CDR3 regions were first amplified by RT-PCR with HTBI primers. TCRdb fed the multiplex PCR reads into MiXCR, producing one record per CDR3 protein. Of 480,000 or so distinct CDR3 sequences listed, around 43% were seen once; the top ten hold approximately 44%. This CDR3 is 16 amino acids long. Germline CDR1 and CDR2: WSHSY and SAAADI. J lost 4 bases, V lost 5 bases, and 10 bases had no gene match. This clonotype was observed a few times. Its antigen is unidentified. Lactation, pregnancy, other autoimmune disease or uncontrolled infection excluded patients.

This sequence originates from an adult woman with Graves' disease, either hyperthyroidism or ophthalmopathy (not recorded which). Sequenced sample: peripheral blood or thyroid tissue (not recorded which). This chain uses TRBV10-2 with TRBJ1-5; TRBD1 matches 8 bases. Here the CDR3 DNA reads TGCGCCAGCAGTCCTTCGGACAGGGCGGTGAATCAGCCCCAGCATTTT. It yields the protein CASSPSDRAVNQPQHF.